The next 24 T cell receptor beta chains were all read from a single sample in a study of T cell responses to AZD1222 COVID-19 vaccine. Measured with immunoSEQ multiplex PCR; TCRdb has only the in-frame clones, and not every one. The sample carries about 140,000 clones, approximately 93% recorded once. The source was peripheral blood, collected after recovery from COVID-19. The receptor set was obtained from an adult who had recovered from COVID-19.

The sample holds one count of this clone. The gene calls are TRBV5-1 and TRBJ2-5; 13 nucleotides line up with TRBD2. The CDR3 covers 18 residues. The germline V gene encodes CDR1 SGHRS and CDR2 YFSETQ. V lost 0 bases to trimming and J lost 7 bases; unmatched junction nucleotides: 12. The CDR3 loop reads CASSLGATGLAGSGTQYF. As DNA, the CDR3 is TGCGCCAGCAGCTTGGGGGCTACGGGACTAGCGGGATCGGGGACCCAGTACTTC.

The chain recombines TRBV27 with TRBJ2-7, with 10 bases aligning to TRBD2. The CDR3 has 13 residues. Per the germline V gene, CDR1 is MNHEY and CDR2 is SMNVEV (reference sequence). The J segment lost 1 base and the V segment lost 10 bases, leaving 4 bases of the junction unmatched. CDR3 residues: CATSLAGSYEQYF. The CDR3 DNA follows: TGTGCCACCTCACTAGCGGGATCCTACGAGCAGTACTTC.

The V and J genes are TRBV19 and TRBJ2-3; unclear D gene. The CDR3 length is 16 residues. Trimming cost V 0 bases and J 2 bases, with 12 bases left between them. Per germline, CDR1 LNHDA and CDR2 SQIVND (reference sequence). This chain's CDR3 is CASSIDRVSVTDTQYF. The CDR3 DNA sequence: TGTGCCAGTAGTATAGATAGGGTAAGTGTCACAGATACGCAGTATTTT.

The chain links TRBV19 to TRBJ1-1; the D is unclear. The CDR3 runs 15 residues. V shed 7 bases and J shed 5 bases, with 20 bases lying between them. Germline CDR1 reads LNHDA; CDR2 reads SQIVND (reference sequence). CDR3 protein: CASNPRAPLGTEAFF. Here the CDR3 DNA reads TGTGCCAGTAATCCGAGGGCCCCCCTAGGAACTGAAGCTTTCTTT.

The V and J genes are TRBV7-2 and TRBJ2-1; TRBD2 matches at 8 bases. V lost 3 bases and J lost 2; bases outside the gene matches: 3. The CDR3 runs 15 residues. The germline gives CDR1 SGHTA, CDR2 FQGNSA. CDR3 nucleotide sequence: TGTGCCAGCAGCTTGGGACTAGGGCCCTACAATGAGCAGTTCTTC. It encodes CASSLGLGPYNEQFF.

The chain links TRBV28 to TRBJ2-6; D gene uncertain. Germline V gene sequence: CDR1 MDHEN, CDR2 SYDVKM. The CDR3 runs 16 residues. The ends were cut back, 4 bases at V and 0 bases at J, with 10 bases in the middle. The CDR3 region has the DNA TGTGCCAGCAGTTCCTCGGGTTTCTCTGGGGCCAACGTCCTGACTTTC. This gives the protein CASSSSGFSGANVLTF.

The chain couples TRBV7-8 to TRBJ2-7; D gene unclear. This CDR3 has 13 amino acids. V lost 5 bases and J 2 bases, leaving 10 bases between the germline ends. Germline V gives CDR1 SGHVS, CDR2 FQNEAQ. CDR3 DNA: TGTGCCAGCAGCCGAAGTGGTACCTACGAGCAGTACTTC. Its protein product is CASSRSGTYEQYF.

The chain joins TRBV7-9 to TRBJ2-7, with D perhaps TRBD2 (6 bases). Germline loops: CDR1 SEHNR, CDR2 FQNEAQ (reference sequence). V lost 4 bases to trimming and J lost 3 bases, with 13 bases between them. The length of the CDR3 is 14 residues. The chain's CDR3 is CASSWGGGNYEQYF. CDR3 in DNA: TGTGCCAGCAGCTGGGGAGGCGGAAACTACGAGCAGTACTTC. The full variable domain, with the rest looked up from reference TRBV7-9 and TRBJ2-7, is DTGVSQNPRHKITKRGQNVTFRCDPISEHNRLYWYRQTLGQGPEFLTYFQNEAQLEKSRLLSDRFSAERPKGSFSTLEIQRTEQGDSAMYLCASSWGGGNYEQYFGPGTRLTVT.

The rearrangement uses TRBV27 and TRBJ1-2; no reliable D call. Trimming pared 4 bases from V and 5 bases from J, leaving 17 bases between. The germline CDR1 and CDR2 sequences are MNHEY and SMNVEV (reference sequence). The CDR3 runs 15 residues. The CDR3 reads CASSSASPGQYGYTF. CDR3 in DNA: TGTGCCAGCAGTTCGGCCTCCCCAGGCCAGTATGGCTACACCTTC.

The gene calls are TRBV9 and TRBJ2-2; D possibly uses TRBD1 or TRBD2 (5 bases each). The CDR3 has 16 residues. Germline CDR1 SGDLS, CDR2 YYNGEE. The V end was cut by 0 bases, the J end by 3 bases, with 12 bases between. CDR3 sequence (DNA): TGTGCCAGCAGCGTAGGTGGGGGTCCAGACACCGGGGAGCTGTTTTTT. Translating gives CASSVGGGPDTGELFF.

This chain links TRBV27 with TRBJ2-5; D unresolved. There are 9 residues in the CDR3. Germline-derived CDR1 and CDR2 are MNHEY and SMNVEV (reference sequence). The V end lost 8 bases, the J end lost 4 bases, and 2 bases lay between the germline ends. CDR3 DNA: TGTGCCAGCCCAGAGACCCAGTACTTC. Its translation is CASPETQYF.

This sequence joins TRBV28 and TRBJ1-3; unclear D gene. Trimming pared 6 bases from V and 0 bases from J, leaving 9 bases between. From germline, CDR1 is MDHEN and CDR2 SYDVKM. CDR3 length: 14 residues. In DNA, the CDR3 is TGTGCCAGCAGGGCCGGGAACTCTGGAAACACCATATATTTT. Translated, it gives CASRAGNSGNTIYF.

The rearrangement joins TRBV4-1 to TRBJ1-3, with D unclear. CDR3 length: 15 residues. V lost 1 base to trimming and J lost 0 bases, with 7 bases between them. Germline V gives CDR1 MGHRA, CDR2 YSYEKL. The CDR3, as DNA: TGCGCCAGCAGCCAAGGACGTACCTCTGGAAACACCATATATTTT. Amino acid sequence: CASSQGRTSGNTIYF.

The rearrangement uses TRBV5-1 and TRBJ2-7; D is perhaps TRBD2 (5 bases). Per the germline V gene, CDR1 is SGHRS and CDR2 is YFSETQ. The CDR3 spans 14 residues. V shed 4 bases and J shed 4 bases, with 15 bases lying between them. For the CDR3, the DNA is TGCGCCAGCAGCCGAGGGCTAGCAGATTACGAGCAGTACTTC. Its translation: CASSRGLADYEQYF. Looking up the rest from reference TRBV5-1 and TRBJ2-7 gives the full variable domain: KAGVTQTPRYLIKTRGQQVTLSCSPISGHRSVSWYQQTPGQGLQFLFEYFSETQRNKGNFPGRFSGRQFSNSRSEMNVSTLELGDSALYLCASSRGLADYEQYFGPGTRLTVT.

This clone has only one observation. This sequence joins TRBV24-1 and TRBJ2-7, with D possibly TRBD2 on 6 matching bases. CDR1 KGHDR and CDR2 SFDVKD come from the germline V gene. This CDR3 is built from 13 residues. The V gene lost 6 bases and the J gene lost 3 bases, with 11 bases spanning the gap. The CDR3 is CATSSSDLYEQYF. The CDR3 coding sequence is TGTGCCACCAGTTCTAGCGATCTCTACGAGCAGTACTTC.

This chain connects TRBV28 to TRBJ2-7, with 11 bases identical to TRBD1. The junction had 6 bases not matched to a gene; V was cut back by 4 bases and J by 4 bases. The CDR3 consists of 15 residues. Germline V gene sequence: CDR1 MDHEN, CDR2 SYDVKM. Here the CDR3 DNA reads TGTGCCAGCAGTTCTCCCGGGACAGGGGGTTACGAGCAGTACTTC. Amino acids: CASSSPGTGGYEQYF.

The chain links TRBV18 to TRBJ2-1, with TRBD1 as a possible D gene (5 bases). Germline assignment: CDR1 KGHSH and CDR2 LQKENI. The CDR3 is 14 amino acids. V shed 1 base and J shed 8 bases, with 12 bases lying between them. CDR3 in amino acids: CASSPRGRGHEQFF. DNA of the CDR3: TGTGCCAGCTCACCACGAGGAAGGGGCCATGAGCAGTTCTTC.

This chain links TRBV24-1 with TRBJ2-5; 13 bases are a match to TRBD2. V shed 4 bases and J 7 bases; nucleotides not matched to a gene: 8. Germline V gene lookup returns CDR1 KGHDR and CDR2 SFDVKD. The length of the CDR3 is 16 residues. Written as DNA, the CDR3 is TGTGCCACCAGTGACCCACTAGCGGGAGGGCCGAGGACCCAGTACTTC. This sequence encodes CATSDPLAGGPRTQYF.

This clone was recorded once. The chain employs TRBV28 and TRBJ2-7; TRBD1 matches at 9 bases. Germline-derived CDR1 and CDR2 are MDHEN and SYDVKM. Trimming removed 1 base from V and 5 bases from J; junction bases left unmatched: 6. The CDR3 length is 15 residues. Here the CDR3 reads CASSLYRGLVDEQYF. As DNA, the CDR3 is TGTGCCAGCAGTTTATACAGGGGGCTAGTGGACGAGCAGTACTTC. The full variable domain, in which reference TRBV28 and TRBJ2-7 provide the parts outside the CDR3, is DVKVTQSSRYLVKRTGEKVFLECVQDMDHENMFWYRQDPGLGLRLIYFSYDVKMKEKGDIPEGYSVSREKKERFSLILESASTNQTSMYLCASSLYRGLVDEQYFGPGTRLTVT.

The CDR3 is CASSTGRQETQYF. The CDR3 region has the DNA TGTGCCAGCAGCACAGGGAGGCAAGAGACCCAGTACTTC. This chain connects TRBV11-2 to TRBJ2-5; D possibly matches TRBD1 or TRBD2 (6 bases each). Germline loops: CDR1 SGHAT, CDR2 FQNNGV. This CDR3 is built from 13 residues. Trimming left V 5 bases short and J 2 bases short, with 9 bases between.

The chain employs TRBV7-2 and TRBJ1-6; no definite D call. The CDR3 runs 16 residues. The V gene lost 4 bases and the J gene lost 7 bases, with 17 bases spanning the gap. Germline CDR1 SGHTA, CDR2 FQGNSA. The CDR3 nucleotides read TGTGCCAGCAGCTCCAGGCTGCCGGGAGGGAATTCACCCCTCCACTTT. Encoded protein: CASSSRLPGGNSPLHF. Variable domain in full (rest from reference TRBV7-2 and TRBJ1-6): GAGVSQSPSNKVTEKGKDVELRCDPISGHTALYWYRQSLGQGLEFLIYFQGNSAPDKSGLPSDRFSAERTGGSVSTLTIQRTQQEDSAVYLCASSSRLPGGNSPLHFGNGTRLTVT.

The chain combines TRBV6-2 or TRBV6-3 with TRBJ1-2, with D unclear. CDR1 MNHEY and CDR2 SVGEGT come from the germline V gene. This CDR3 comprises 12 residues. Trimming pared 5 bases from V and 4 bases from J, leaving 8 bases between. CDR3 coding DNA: TGTGCCAGCAGTGCCGAACTCTATGGCTACACCTTC. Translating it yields CASSAELYGYTF.

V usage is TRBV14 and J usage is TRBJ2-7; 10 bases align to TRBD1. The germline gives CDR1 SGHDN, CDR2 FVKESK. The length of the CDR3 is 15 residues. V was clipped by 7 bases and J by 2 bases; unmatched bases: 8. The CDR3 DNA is TGTGCCAGCAAAACCTCGGGACAGGGGACCTACGAGCAGTACTTC. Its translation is CASKTSGQGTYEQYF.

CDR3 amino acids: CAAGGGGWKNTGELFF. The CDR3 nucleotides read TGTGCCGCAGGGGGAGGGGGTTGGAAGAACACCGGGGAGCTGTTTTTT. The rearrangement joins TRBV24-1 to TRBJ2-2; tentatively, D is TRBD1 or TRBD2 (7 bases each). V lost 12 bases to trimming and J lost 1 base, with 20 bases between them. Germline V CDR1 and CDR2: KGHDR, SFDVKD. The CDR3 totals 16 residues.